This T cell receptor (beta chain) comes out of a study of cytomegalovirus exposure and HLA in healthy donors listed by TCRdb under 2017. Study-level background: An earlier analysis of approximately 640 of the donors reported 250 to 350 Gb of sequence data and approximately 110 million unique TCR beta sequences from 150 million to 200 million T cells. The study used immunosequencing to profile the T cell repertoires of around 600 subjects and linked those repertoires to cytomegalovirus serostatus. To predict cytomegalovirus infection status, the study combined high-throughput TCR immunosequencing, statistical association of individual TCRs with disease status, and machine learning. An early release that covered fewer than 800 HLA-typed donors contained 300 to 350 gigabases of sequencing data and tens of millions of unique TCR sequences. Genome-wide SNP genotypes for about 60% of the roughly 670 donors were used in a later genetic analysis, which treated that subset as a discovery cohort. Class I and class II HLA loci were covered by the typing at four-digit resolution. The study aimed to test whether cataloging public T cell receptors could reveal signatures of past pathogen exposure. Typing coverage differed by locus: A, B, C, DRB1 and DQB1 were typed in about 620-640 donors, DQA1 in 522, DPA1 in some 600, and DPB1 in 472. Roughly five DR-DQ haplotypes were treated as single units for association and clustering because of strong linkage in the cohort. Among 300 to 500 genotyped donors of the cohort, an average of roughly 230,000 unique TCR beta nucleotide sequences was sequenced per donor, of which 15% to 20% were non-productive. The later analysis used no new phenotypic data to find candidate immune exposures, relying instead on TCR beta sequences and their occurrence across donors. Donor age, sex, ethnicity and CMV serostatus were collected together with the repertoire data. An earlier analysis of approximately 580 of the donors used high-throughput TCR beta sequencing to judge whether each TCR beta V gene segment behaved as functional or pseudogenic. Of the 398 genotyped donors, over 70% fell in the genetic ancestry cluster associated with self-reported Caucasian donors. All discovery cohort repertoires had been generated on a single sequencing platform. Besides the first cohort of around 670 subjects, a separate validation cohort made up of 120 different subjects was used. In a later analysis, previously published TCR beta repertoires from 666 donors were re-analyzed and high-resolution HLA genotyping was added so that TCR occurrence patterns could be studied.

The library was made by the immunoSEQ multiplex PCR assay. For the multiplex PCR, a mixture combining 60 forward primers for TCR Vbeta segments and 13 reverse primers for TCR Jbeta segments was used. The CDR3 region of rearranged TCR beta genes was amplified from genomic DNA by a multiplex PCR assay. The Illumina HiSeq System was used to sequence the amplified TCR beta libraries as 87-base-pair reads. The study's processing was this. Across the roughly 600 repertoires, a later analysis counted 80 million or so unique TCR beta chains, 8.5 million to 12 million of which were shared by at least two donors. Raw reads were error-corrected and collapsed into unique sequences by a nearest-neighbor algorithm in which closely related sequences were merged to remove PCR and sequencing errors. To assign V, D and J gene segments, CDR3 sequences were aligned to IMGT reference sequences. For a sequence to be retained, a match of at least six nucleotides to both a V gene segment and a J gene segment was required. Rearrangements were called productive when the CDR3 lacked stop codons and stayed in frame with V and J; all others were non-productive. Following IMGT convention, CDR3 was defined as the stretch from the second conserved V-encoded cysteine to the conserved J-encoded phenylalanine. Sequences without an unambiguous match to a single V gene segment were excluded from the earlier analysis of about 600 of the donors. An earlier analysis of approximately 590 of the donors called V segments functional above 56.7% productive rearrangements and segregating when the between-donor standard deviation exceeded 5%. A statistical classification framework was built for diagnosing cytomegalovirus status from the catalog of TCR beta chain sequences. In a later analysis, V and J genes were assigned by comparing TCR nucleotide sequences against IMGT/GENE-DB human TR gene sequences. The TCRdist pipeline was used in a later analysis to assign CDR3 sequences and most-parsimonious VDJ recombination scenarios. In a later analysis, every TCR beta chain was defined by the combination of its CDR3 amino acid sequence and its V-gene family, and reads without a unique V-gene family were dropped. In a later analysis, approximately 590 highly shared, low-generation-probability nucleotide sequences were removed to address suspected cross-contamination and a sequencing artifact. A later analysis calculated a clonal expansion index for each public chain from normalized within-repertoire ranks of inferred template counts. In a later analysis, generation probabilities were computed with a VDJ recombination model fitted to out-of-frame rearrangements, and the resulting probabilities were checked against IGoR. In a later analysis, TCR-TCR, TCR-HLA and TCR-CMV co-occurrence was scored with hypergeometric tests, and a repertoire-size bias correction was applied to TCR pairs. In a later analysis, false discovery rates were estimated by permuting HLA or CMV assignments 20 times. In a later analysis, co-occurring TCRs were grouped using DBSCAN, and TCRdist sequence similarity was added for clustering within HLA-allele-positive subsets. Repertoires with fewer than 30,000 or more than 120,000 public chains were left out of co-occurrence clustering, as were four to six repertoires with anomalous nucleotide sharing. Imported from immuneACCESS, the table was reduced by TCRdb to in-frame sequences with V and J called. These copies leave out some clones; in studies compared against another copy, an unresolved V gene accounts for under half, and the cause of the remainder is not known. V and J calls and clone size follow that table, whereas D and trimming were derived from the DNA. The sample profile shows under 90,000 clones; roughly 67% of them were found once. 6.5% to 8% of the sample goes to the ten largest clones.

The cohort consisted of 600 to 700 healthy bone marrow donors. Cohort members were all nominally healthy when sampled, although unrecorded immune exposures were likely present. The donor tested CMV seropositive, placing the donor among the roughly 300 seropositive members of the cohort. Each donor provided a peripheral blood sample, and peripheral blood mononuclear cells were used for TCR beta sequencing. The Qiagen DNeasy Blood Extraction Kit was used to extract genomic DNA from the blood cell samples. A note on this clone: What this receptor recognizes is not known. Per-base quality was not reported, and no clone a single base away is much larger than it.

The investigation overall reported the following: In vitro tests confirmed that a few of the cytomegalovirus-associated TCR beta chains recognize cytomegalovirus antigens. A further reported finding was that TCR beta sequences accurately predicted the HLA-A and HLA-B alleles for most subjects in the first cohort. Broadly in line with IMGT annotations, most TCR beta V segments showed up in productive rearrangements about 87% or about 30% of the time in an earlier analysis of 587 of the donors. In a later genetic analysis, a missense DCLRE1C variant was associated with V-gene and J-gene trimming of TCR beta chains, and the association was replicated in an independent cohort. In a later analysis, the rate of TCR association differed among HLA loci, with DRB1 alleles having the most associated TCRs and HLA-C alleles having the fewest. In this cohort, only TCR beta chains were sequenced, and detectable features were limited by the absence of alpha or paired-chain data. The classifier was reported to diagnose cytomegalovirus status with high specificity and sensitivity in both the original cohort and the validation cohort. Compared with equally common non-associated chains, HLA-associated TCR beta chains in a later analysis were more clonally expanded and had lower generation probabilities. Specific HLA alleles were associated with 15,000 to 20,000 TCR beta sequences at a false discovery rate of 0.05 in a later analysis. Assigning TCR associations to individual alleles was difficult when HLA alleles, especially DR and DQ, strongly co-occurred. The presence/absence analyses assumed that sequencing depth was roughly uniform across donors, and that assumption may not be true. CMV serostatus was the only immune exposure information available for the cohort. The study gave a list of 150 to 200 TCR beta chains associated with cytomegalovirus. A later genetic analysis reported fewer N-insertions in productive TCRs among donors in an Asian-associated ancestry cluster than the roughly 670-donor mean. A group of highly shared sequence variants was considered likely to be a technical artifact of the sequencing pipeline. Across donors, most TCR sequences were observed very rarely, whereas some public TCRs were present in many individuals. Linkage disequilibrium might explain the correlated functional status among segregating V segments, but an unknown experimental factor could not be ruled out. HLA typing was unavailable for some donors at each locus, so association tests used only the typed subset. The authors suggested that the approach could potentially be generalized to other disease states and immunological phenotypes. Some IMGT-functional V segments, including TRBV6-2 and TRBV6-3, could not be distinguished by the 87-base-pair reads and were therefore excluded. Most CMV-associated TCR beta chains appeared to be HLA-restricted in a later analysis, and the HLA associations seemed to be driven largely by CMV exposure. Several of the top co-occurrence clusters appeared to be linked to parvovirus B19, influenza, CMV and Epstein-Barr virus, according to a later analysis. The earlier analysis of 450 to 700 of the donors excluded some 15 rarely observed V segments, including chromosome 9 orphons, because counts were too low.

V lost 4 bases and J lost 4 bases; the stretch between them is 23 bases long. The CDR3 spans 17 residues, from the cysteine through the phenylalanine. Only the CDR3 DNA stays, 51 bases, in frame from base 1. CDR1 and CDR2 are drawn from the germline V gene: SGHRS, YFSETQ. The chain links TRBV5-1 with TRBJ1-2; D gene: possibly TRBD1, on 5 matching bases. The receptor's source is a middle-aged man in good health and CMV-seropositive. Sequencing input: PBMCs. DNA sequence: TGCGCCAGCAGCGCTCGTATCTCCAGGGAAGCGAGCTATGGCTACACCTTC. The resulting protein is CASSARISREASYGYTF.